This is a list of T cell receptor beta chains from one sample in a study of cytomegalovirus exposure and HLA in healthy donors. The protocol was immunoSEQ multiplex PCR, while the TCRdb copy is restricted to in-frame clones and leaves out a portion. This table has more than 150,000 clones, 75% to 85% appearing once. The source material was PBMCs. The receptors shown here come from a girl aged 10-17 years in good health and CMV-seropositive. The CDR3 runs from the conserved cysteine through the conserved F or W. Fields, in order: D gene, clone size, V gene, J gene, CDR3 DNA, CDR3 protein. A D gene is named only where the DNA matches it firmly. Clone size is shown for a subset of rows, as once, few, many or a class of expanded clone.

>TRBD1|once|TRBV29-1|TRBJ2-1
TGCAGCGTAGGGACAGGGGGCTACAATGAGCAGTTCTTC
CSVGTGGYNEQFF
>.|.|TRBV6-1|TRBJ2-5
TGTGCCAGCAGCCGGGGCTGGGACATTGAAGAGACCCAGTACTTC
CASSRGWDIEETQYF
>TRBD2|.|TRBV11-2|TRBJ2-7
TGTGCCAGCAGCTTCGGACTAGCGGGGGAACACTACGAGCAGTACTTC
CASSFGLAGEHYEQYF
>.|few|TRBV11-2|TRBJ2-5
TGTGCCAGCAGCGGTATGGGGGGGGGCCTGGAGACCCAGTACTTC
CASSGMGGGLETQYF
>.|.|TRBV28|TRBJ2-7
TGTGCCAGCAGTCCTGTCGGGGGGCGCTCCTACGAGCAGTACTTC
CASSPVGGRSYEQYF
>TRBD1|.|TRBV4-1|TRBJ1-3
TGCGCCAGCAGCCACCGTGTGACAGGGGACGACTCTGGAAACACCATATATTTT
CASSHRVTGDDSGNTIYF
>.|.|TRBV7-9|TRBJ1-2
TGTGCCAGCAGCTCACAGGCATACTATGGCTACACCTTC
CASSSQAYYGYTF
>.|.|TRBV21-1|TRBJ2-2
TGTGCCAGCAGCTTACTCAGCGGGGGGGCTGGCGGGGAGCTGTTTTTT
CASSLLSGGAGGELFF
>.|.|TRBV5-5|TRBJ2-1
TGTGCCAGCAGCTTACTAAACAATGAGCAGTTCTTC
CASSLLNNEQFF
>.|.|TRBV4-1|TRBJ2-5
TGCGCCAGCAGCCAAGAGACAGCCCGTCAAGAGACCCAGTACTTC
CASSQETARQETQYF
>.|.|TRBV5-8|TRBJ1-1
TGTGCCAGCAGCTTGATGGCCCCAGAAGCTTTCTTT
CASSLMAPEAFF
>.|.|TRBV4-3|TRBJ2-7
TGCGCCAGCAGCCAAGAGGCGGCAGGGGCCGTGGGGGAGCAGTACTTC
CASSQEAAGAVGEQYF
>.|.|TRBV6-6|TRBJ1-6
TGTGCCAGCAGTTCGGAGGGCCCTCCATCAGCGTCACCCCTCCACTTT
CASSSEGPPSASPLHF
>TRBD2|.|TRBV11-3|TRBJ2-1
TGTGCCAGCAGCCCTAGAGCCGGGACTAGCGGCTACAATGAGCAGTTCTTC
CASSPRAGTSGYNEQFF
>.|.|TRBV10-2|TRBJ2-1
TGCGCCAGCAGCCCCCAGGGCAGGGTCTACAATGAGCAGTTCTTC
CASSPQGRVYNEQFF
>TRBD2|few|TRBV29-1|TRBJ2-7
TGCAGCGTTGAACTTAGCGGGGAGCAGTACTTC
CSVELSGEQYF
>.|.|TRBV20-1|TRBJ2-7
TGCAGTGGCACAGATTCCTACGAGCAGTACTTC
CSGTDSYEQYF
>TRBD2|.|TRBV4-1|TRBJ2-7
TGCGCCAGCAGCCCGCCCGGGGGGGGCCTCAGGAACGAGCAGTACTTC
CASSPPGGGLRNEQYF
>TRBD1|few|TRBV5-1|TRBJ2-7
TGCGCCAGCAGCTGGACTTCCCGGGACAGGGGATTCAACGAGCAGTACTTC
CASSWTSRDRGFNEQYF